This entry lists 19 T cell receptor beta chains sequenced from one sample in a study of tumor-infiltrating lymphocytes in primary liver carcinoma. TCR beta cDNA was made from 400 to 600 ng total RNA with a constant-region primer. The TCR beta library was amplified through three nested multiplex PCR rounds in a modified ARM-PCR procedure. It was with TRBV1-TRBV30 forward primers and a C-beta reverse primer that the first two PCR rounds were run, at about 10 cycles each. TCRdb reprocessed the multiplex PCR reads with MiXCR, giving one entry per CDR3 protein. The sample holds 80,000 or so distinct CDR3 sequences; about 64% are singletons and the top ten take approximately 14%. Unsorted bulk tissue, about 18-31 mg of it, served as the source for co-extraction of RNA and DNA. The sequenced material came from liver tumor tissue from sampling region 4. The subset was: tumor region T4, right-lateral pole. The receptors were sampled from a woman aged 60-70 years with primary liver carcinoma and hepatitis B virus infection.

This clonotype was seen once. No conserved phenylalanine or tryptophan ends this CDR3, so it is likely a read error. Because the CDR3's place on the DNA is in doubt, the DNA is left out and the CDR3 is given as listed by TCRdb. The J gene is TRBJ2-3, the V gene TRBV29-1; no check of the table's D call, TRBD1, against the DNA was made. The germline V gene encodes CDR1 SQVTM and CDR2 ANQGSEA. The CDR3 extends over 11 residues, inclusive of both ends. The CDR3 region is CSVGDRERVYL.

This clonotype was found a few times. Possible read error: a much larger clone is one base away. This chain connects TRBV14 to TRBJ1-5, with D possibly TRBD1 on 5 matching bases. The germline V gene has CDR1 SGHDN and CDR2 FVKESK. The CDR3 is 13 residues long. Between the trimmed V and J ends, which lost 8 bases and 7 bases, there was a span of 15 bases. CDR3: CASGLGLRQPQHF. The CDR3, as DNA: TGTGCCAGCGGCCTGGGACTTCGGCAGCCCCAGCATTTT.

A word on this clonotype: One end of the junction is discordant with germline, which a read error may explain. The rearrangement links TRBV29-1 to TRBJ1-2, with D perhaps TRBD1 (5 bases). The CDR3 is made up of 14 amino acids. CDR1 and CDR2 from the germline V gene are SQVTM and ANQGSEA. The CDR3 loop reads CSVEDPRDRLGYIF. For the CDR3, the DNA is TGCAGCGTTGAAGATCCCCGGGACCGGCTAGGCTACATCTTC. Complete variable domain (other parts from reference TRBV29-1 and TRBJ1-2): SAVISQKPSRDICQRGTSLTIQCQVDSQVTMMFWYRQQPGQSLTLIATANQGSEATYESGFVIDKFPISRPNLTFSTLTVSNMSPEDSSIYLCSVEDPRDRLGYIFGSGTRLTVV.

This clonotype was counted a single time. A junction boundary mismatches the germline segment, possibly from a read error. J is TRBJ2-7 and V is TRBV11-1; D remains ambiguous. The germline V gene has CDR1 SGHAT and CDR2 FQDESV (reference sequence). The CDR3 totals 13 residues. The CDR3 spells CASSSGLLFEQYF. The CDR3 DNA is TGTGCCAGCAGTTCCGGTCTGCTGTTCGAGCAGTATTTC.

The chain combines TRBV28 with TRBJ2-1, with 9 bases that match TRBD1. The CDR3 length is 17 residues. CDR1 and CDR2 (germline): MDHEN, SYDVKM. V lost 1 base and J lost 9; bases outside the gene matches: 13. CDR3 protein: CASSLSKGTGSSGEQFF. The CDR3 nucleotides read TGTGCCAGCAGTTTATCCAAGGGGACAGGGTCTTCGGGTGAGCAGTTCTTC.

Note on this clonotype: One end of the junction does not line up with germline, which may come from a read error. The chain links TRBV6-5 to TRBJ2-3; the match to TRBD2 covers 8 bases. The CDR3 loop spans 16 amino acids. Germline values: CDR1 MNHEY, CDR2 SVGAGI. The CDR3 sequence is CAGSYRELAARDTHYF. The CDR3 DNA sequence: TGTGCCGGCAGTTACCGGGAACTAGCGGCCAGGGATACGCACTATTTT.

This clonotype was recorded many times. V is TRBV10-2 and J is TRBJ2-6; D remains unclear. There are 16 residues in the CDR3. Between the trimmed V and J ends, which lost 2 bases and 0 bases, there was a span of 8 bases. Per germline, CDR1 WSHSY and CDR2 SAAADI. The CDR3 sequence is CASSEGFPSGANVLTF. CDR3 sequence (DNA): TGCGCCAGCAGTGAGGGGTTCCCCTCTGGGGCCAACGTCCTGACTTTC.

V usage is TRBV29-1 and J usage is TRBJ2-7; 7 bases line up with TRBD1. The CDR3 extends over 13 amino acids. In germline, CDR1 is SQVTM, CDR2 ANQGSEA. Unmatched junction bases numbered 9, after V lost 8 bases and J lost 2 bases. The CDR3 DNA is TGCAGCATCGTCCCCGGGACAGCCTACGAGCAGTACTTC. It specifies CSIVPGTAYEQYF.

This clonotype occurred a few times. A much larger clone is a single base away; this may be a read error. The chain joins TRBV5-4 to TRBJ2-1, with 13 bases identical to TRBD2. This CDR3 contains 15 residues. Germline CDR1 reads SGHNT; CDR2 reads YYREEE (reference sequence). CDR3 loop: CTSSLTSGRSYEQFF. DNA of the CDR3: TGTACCAGCAGCTTGACTAGCGGGAGGTCGTATGAGCAGTTCTTC.

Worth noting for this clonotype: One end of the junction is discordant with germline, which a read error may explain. The CDR3 spells CGVPVRGTGELFF. The CDR3 bases are TGCGGCGTTCCTGTTAGAGGCACCGGGGAGCTGTTTTTT. The chain has TRBV29-1 and TRBJ2-2; D not resolved. From germline, CDR1 is SQVTM and CDR2 ANQGSEA. The CDR3 has 13 residues.

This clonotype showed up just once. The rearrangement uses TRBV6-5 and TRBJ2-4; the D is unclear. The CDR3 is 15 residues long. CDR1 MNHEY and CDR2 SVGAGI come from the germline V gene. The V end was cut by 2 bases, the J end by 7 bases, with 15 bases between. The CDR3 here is CASSYLVVDGNIQYF. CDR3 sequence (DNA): TGTGCCAGCAGTTACCTAGTGGTAGACGGGAACATTCAGTACTTC.

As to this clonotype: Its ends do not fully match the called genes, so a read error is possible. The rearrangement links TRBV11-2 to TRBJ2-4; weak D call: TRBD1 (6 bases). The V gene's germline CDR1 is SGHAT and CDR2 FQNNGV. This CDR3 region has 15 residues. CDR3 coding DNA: TGTGCCAGCAGCTTAGATGACTGGGGGCGCGACATTCAGTGCTTC. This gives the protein CASSLDDWGRDIQCF.

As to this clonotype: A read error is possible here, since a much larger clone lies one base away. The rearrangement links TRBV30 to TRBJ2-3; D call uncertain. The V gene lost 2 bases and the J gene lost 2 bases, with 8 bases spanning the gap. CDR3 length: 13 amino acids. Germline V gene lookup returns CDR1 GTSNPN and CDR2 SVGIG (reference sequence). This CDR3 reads CAWSLFNTDTQYF. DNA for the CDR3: TGTGCCTGGAGTCTCTTTAACACAGATACGCAGTATTTT.

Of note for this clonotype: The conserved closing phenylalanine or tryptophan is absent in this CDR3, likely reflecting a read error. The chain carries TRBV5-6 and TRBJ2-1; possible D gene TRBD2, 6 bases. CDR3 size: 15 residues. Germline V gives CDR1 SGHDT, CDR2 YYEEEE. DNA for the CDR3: TGTACCAGCAGCTTGGCCGGGAGACCCTACAATGAGCAGTTCTAC. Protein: CTSSLAGRPYNEQFY.

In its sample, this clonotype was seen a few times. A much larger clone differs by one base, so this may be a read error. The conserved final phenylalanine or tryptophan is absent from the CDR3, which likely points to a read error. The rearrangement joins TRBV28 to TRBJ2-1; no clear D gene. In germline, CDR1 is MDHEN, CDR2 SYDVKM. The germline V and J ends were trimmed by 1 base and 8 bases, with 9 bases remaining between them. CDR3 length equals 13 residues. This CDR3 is CASSLSPRYEQFS. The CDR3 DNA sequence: TGTGCCAGCAGTTTATCCCCTAGATATGAGCAGTTCTCC.

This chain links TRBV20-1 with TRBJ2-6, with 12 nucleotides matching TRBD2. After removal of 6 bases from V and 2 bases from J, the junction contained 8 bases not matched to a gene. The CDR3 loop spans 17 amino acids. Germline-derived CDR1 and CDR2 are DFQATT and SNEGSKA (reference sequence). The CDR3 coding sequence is TGCAGTGCCCGCCGACTAGCGGGAGATACTGGGGCCAACGTCCTGACTTTC. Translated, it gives CSARRLAGDTGANVLTF.

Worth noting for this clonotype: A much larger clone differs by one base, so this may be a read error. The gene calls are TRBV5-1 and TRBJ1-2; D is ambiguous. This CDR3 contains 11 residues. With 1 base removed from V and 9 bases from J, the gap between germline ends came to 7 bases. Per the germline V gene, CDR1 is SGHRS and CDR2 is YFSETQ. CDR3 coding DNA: TGCGCCAGCAGCTTGTACAGCAGCTACACCTTC. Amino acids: CASSLYSSYTF.

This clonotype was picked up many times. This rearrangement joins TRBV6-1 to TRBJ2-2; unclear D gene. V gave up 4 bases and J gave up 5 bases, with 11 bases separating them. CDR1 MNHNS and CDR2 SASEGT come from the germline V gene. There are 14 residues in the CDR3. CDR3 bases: TGTGCCAGCAGTGGGACCGGAGAGACCGGGGAGCTGTTTTTT. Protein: CASSGTGETGELFF.

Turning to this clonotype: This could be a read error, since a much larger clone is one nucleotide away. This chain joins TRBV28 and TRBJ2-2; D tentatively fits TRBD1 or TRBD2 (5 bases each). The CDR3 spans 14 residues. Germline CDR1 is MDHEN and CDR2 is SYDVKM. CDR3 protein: CASRYIQGTGKLFF. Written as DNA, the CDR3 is TGTGCCAGCAGATATATTCAGGGCACCGGGAAGCTGTTTTTT.